These T cell receptor beta chains were read from a single sample in a study of T cells in Graves' hyperthyroidism and ophthalmopathy. One entry per CDR3 protein, called by TCRdb with MiXCR from the multiplex PCR reads. The table includes a few hundred thousand distinct CDR3 sequences, less than 20% detected once. The sample taken for sequencing was blood. Receptors originate from a woman in her 30s with Graves' hyperthyroidism. The CDR3 runs from the conserved cysteine through the conserved F or W. The order of the fields is J gene, clone size, V gene, D gene, CDR3 protein, CDR3 DNA. A D gene is named only where the DNA matches it firmly. Clone size is shown for a subset of rows, as once, few, many or a class of expanded clone.

J gene: TRBJ2-5
clone size: few
V gene: TRBV5-1
D gene: NA
CDR3 protein: CASSLFLQQETQYF
CDR3 DNA: TGCGCCAGCAGCTTGTTTTTACAGCAAGAGACCCAGTACTTC

J gene: TRBJ2-3
clone size: NA
V gene: TRBV6-4
D gene: TRBD2
CDR3 protein: CASSEGSGTTDTQYF
CDR3 DNA: TGTGCCAGCAGTGAAGGTAGCGGGACCACAGATACGCAGTATTTT

J gene: TRBJ1-1
clone size: NA
V gene: TRBV19
D gene: NA
CDR3 protein: CASRDSMGTEAFF
CDR3 DNA: TGTGCCAGTAGGGACAGTATGGGCACTGAAGCTTTCTTT

J gene: TRBJ2-2
clone size: NA
V gene: TRBV7-7
D gene: TRBD2
CDR3 protein: CASSSGLAGRGTGELFF
CDR3 DNA: TGTGCTAGCAGCTCGGGACTAGCGGGGCGGGGAACCGGGGAGCTGTTTTTT

J gene: TRBJ2-7
clone size: many
V gene: TRBV27
D gene: TRBD2
CDR3 protein: CASSLTSGSQQYF
CDR3 DNA: TGTGCCAGCAGTCTTACTAGCGGGAGTCAGCAGTACTTC

J gene: TRBJ2-7
clone size: NA
V gene: TRBV5-1
D gene: NA
CDR3 protein: CATRGGQGFDEQYF
CDR3 DNA: TGCGCTACTCGGGGGGGACAGGGTTTCGACGAGCAGTACTTC

J gene: TRBJ2-7
clone size: few
V gene: TRBV5-6
D gene: NA
CDR3 protein: CASSGGYPYEQYF
CDR3 DNA: TGTGCCAGCAGCGGGGGTTACCCCTACGAGCAGTACTTC

J gene: TRBJ2-4
clone size: NA
V gene: TRBV20-1
D gene: NA
CDR3 protein: CSASPSSIGNIQYF
CDR3 DNA: TGCAGTGCTAGCCCCTCATCAATCGGAAACATTCAGTACTTC

J gene: TRBJ2-1
clone size: many
V gene: TRBV7-2
D gene: TRBD1
CDR3 protein: CASSSRDRNNEQFF
CDR3 DNA: TGTGCCAGCAGCTCAAGGGACAGGAACAATGAGCAGTTCTTC

J gene: TRBJ1-6
clone size: few
V gene: TRBV6-1
D gene: TRBD1
CDR3 protein: CASSAQDLGTAARNSPLHF
CDR3 DNA: TGTGCCAGCAGTGCCCAAGATCTCGGGACAGCAGCGAGGAATTCACCCCTCCACTTT

J gene: TRBJ1-5
clone size: NA
V gene: TRBV12-3/TRBV12-4
D gene: NA
CDR3 protein: CASSLGRYQPQHF
CDR3 DNA: TGTGCCAGCAGTTTAGGCAGATATCAGCCCCAGCATTTT

J gene: TRBJ2-4
clone size: few
V gene: TRBV4-2
D gene: NA
CDR3 protein: CASSQDPLLAKNIQYF
CDR3 DNA: TGTGCCAGCAGCCAAGATCCGTTGCTAGCCAAAAACATTCAGTACTTC

J gene: TRBJ2-2
clone size: few
V gene: TRBV6-2/TRBV6-3
D gene: NA
CDR3 protein: CASNVRQATGELFF
CDR3 DNA: TGTGCCAGCAATGTACGACAGGCCACCGGGGAGCTGTTTTTT

J gene: TRBJ1-2
clone size: NA
V gene: TRBV27
D gene: TRBD1
CDR3 protein: CASSFIKGAGGYTF
CDR3 DNA: TGTGCCAGCAGTTTTATAAAGGGGGCGGGAGGCTACACCTTC

J gene: TRBJ2-3
clone size: NA
V gene: TRBV9
D gene: TRBD2
CDR3 protein: CASSPHPREGLSQDTQYF
CDR3 DNA: TGTGCCAGCAGCCCCCACCCCCGGGAGGGCCTATCCCAAGATACGCAGTATTTT

J gene: TRBJ2-2
clone size: many
V gene: TRBV11-2
D gene: TRBD2
CDR3 protein: CASSSGTSGAGELFF
CDR3 DNA: TGTGCCAGCAGCTCCGGGACTAGCGGGGCCGGGGAGCTGTTTTTT

J gene: TRBJ2-7
clone size: NA
V gene: TRBV19
D gene: TRBD2
CDR3 protein: CASSVTSTYEQYF
CDR3 DNA: TGTGCCAGTAGTGTGACTAGCACCTACGAGCAGTACTTC

J gene: TRBJ1-2
clone size: NA
V gene: TRBV6-1
D gene: NA
CDR3 protein: CASSVGGARTF
CDR3 DNA: TGTGCCAGCAGTGTGGGGGGGGCGAGAACCTTC

J gene: TRBJ2-3
clone size: few
V gene: TRBV24-1
D gene: TRBD1
CDR3 protein: CATSAGQGPDTQYF
CDR3 DNA: TGTGCCACCAGTGCTGGACAGGGCCCAGATACGCAGTATTTT

J gene: TRBJ2-5
clone size: NA
V gene: TRBV2
D gene: NA
CDR3 protein: CASRDTQETQYF
CDR3 DNA: TGTGCCAGCAGGGACACACAAGAGACCCAGTACTTC

J gene: TRBJ2-2
clone size: NA
V gene: TRBV3-1
D gene: NA
CDR3 protein: CASSQDFRTAITGELFF
CDR3 DNA: TGTGCCAGCAGCCAAGATTTTAGGACAGCGATCACCGGGGAGCTGTTTTTT

J gene: TRBJ2-3
clone size: many
V gene: TRBV6-1
D gene: TRBD2
CDR3 protein: CASSGGGNTDTQYF
CDR3 DNA: TGTGCCAGCAGTGGGGGAGGGAACACAGATACGCAGTATTTT

J gene: TRBJ2-7
clone size: NA
V gene: TRBV5-1
D gene: TRBD2
CDR3 protein: CASSAGAHEQYF
CDR3 DNA: TGCGCCAGCAGTGCGGGAGCCCACGAGCAGTACTTC

J gene: TRBJ1-5
clone size: few
V gene: TRBV5-6
D gene: NA
CDR3 protein: CASSLEVGDNQPQHF
CDR3 DNA: TGTGCCAGCAGCTTGGAGGTGGGAGACAATCAGCCCCAGCATTTT

J gene: TRBJ2-1
clone size: few
V gene: TRBV7-3
D gene: TRBD2
CDR3 protein: CASSPGLAGGRFQGEQFF
CDR3 DNA: TGTGCCAGCAGCCCCGGACTAGCGGGAGGAAGGTTTCAGGGTGAGCAGTTCTTC

J gene: TRBJ2-5
clone size: few
V gene: TRBV6-1
D gene: NA
CDR3 protein: CASSYRRIPGPQETQYF
CDR3 DNA: TGTGCCAGCAGTTACCGTCGAATTCCAGGCCCACAGGAGACCCAGTACTTC

J gene: TRBJ2-3
clone size: many
V gene: TRBV20-1
D gene: NA
CDR3 protein: CSARGGFSTDTQYF
CDR3 DNA: TGCAGTGCTAGAGGCGGGTTTAGCACAGATACGCAGTATTTT

J gene: TRBJ1-4
clone size: NA
V gene: TRBV5-1
D gene: NA
CDR3 protein: CASSWDGRNGKLFF
CDR3 DNA: TGCGCCAGCAGCTGGGACGGCCGTAATGGAAAACTGTTTTTT

J gene: TRBJ2-3
clone size: many
V gene: TRBV7-2
D gene: NA
CDR3 protein: CASSLQGPGTDTQYF
CDR3 DNA: TGTGCCAGCAGCTTACAGGGGCCTGGCACAGATACGCAGTATTTT

J gene: TRBJ1-2
clone size: many
V gene: TRBV3-1
D gene: NA
CDR3 protein: CASSQDWGIGDGYTF
CDR3 DNA: TGTGCCAGCAGCCAAGATTGGGGCATCGGGGATGGCTACACCTTC

J gene: TRBJ1-1
clone size: many
V gene: TRBV5-1
D gene: NA
CDR3 protein: CASSLEAGNTEAFF
CDR3 DNA: TGCGCCAGCAGCTTGGAAGCGGGGAACACTGAAGCTTTCTTT

J gene: TRBJ2-3
clone size: few
V gene: TRBV7-9
D gene: NA
CDR3 protein: CASTPTRTATDTQYF
CDR3 DNA: TGTGCCAGCACCCCGACTAGAACGGCCACAGATACGCAGTATTTT

J gene: TRBJ2-1
clone size: few
V gene: TRBV4-1
D gene: TRBD1
CDR3 protein: CASSLRDRGRGEQFF
CDR3 DNA: TGCGCCAGCAGCCTACGGGACAGGGGGCGCGGTGAGCAGTTCTTC

J gene: TRBJ2-3
clone size: NA
V gene: TRBV20-1
D gene: TRBD1
CDR3 protein: CSAPPGGRSTDTQYF
CDR3 DNA: TGCAGTGCCCCGCCAGGGGGACGGAGCACAGATACGCAGTATTTT

J gene: TRBJ2-5
clone size: many
V gene: TRBV30
D gene: NA
CDR3 protein: CAWEPTAEETQYF
CDR3 DNA: TGTGCCTGGGAGCCGACGGCGGAAGAGACCCAGTACTTC

J gene: TRBJ2-2
clone size: many
V gene: TRBV6-1
D gene: TRBD2
CDR3 protein: CASSSPTSGSGTGELFF
CDR3 DNA: TGTGCCAGCAGTTCCCCAACTAGCGGGAGTGGCACCGGGGAGCTGTTTTTT

J gene: TRBJ2-7
clone size: many
V gene: TRBV15
D gene: NA
CDR3 protein: CATSSPENYEQYF
CDR3 DNA: TGTGCCACCAGCTCTCCGGAGAACTACGAGCAGTACTTC

J gene: TRBJ1-1
clone size: many
V gene: TRBV11-2
D gene: NA
CDR3 protein: CASSLDQISTEAFF
CDR3 DNA: TGTGCCAGCAGCTTAGACCAAATTTCCACTGAAGCTTTCTTT

J gene: TRBJ2-1
clone size: NA
V gene: TRBV27
D gene: TRBD2
CDR3 protein: CASGSSGYYNEQFF
CDR3 DNA: TGTGCCAGCGGTTCTAGCGGATACTACAATGAGCAGTTCTTC

J gene: TRBJ2-2
clone size: NA
V gene: TRBV27
D gene: TRBD1
CDR3 protein: CASSFDRGGDTGELFF
CDR3 DNA: TGTGCCAGCAGTTTCGACAGGGGGGGGGACACCGGGGAGCTGTTTTTT

J gene: TRBJ2-7
clone size: many
V gene: TRBV6-1
D gene: TRBD2
CDR3 protein: CTSSYAGGPFEQYF
CDR3 DNA: TGTACCAGCAGTTATGCGGGAGGGCCATTCGAGCAGTACTTC

J gene: TRBJ1-2
clone size: few
V gene: TRBV6-2/TRBV6-3
D gene: NA
CDR3 protein: CASSYSAGGYTF
CDR3 DNA: TGTGCCAGCAGTTACTCAGCGGGTGGCTACACCTTC

J gene: TRBJ2-1
clone size: many
V gene: TRBV6-6
D gene: NA
CDR3 protein: CASSYSFGTPYNEQFF
CDR3 DNA: TGTGCCAGCAGTTACTCGTTCGGAACACCCTACAATGAGCAGTTCTTC

J gene: TRBJ2-1
clone size: many
V gene: TRBV29-1
D gene: TRBD2
CDR3 protein: CSVSPQREREQFF
CDR3 DNA: TGCAGCGTTAGCCCCCAGCGGGAGCGTGAGCAGTTCTTC

J gene: TRBJ1-5
clone size: many
V gene: TRBV20-1
D gene: NA
CDR3 protein: CSAGRPEHF
CDR3 DNA: TGCAGTGCTGGACGTCCGGAGCATTTT